The entry that follows covers one TCR beta chain sequence. Its specificity is unknown. This entry is derived from a study of blood T cells in healthy people across ages. Germline trimming cut 0 bases from V and 7 bases from J; bases unmatched to any gene: 16. Per the germline V gene, CDR1 is LGHNA and CDR2 is YNFKEQ. The CDR3 sequence is 18 residues long. General observations from the study: For the donors, CMV status was unknown and possibly confounded expanded clonotype changes. Both naive CD4+ cell counts and diversity were greater in long-lived donors than in aged donors. Observed TCR beta diversity per million T cells went down as age went up. This fall followed a roughly linear course with age.

Using a J-beta primer mix together with a sample-barcoded 5' primer, a second PCR was run for about 6 to 12 cycles. Researchers report that each sample yielded at least 2.5 million CDR3-containing paired-end reads. MiXCR, applied by TCRdb to the 5' RACE reads, yields one record per CDR3 protein. There are approximately 770,000 distinct CDR3 sequences in the sample; roughly 60% occur only once, and 22% lies in the top ten. This chain uses TRBV4-2 with TRBJ2-7; the match to TRBD2 covers 9 bases. The specimen was blood. This sequence was found in a man younger than 40 in good health. The CDR3 is CASSQESSGTLTTYEQYF. The DNA of the CDR3 is TGTGCCAGCAGCCAAGAGTCTAGCGGGACCCTTACGACATATGAGCAGTACTTC.